This T cell receptor beta chain came from a study of T-cell memory formation after mild COVID-19. The CDR3 is 13 amino acids. The germline V and J ends were trimmed by 6 bases and 5 bases, with 14 bases remaining between them. Germline V gene sequence: CDR1 SQVTM, CDR2 ANQGSEA. This clonotype was detected only a few times. In TCRdb, the 5' RACE reads were re-called with MiXCR into one record per CDR3 protein. This sample carries around 99,000 distinct CDR3 sequences, around 14% of them seen once, and the ten largest clones take 30% to 45%. The sequencing input was PBMCs or a T cell subset sorted from them (not recorded which). This receptor was obtained from a man younger than 35 who had mild COVID-19 (a few samples of this study predate the infection). Cell type and time point are not known. The chain joins TRBV29-1 to TRBJ2-4; D gene unclear. CDR3 sequence reads: CSVSLPSENIQYF. The CDR3 DNA sequence: TGCAGCGTATCGCTGCCCTCGGAAAACATTCAGTACTTC.